This entry concerns a single T cell receptor (beta chain). Its antigen remains unidentified. The sample holds no much larger clone one base away, and base qualities are not on file. The sequencer was an Illumina MiSeq. TCRdb trimmed the raw reads at Q25, called clones with MiXCR and kept productive beta chains. Here each entry gathers all rows of one CDR3 protein and keeps the most common genes and DNA. The sample has about 1,600 distinct CDR3 sequences on record, about a third of them singletons. The top ten clones comprise 15% to 20% of the sample. Clipping removes 1 base from V and 5 bases from J, with 7 as the unmatched junction base count. Reading the germline V gene gives CDR1 SGHTA and CDR2 FQGTGA. Reading from cysteine to phenylalanine, the CDR3 counts 16 amino acids. Only the CDR3 DNA is retained, 48 bases long and in frame from the first base. The sample is drawn from a study of T cell repertoires in enteric fever listed by TCRdb under 2018. Turning to the overall study: The study reconstructed the Salmonella-specific repertoire of circulating effector CD4+ T cells from volunteers experimentally challenged with Salmonella Typhi or Paratyphi A. Live fluorescence barcoding was joined in the study by mass cytometry, by T cell receptor sequencing and by unbiased single-cell cloning. Circulating effector CD4+ T cells responding to Salmonella infection were identified by mass cytometry. T cell staining, including ex vivo staining, was performed with tetramers loaded with CdtB(105-125) peptide variants (SP110Y, ST110H).

On the study overall, not on this receptor specifically: The study pinpointed HlyE and CdtB as immunodominant T cell antigens specific to S. Typhi and S. Paratyphi A. Single amino acid differences in the immunodominant proteins CdtB and PhoN appeared to drive the accumulation of T cells that did not cross-react between serovars. Among the expanded clonotypes were cross-reactive responses to distantly related Salmonella serovars as well as clones that recognized antigens unique to S. Typhi or S. Paratyphi A.

The sequencing sample was made of CCR7- CD38- CD4+ T cells from PBMCs. The sequence was collected from a human donor with Salmonella enteric fever, either typhoid or paratyphoid (not recorded which). The V gene is TRBV7-3 and the J gene is TRBJ2-1; 8 bases in the middle match TRBD2. The nucleotide sequence is TGTGCCAGCAGCTTAATTTACGGGAGGGCCCACAATGAGCAGTTCTTC. The encoded protein is CASSLIYGRAHNEQFF.